What follows are 30 T cell receptor beta chains derived from one specimen sequenced in a study of T cell responses to AZD1222 COVID-19 vaccine. Assay used: immunoSEQ multiplex PCR; TCRdb lists only in-frame clones, some missing. The top ten clones hold about 4% of a sample with about 140,000 clones, about 94% of them seen once. Sequenced here: peripheral blood, sampled 28 days after the second AZD1222 dose. These receptor sequences come from an adult who received the AZD1222 COVID-19 vaccine.

The V call is TRBV29-1, the J call TRBJ1-1; possible D gene TRBD1, 6 bases. Deletions cut 3 bases from V and 1 base from J, with 15 bases between. Germline CDR1 reads SQVTM; CDR2 reads ANQGSEA. The CDR3 length is 15 residues. CDR3 DNA: TGCAGCGTTGAGTCGCAGGGGAATGGGAACACTGAAGCTTTCTTT. Amino acids: CSVESQGNGNTEAFF.

The chain employs TRBV18 and TRBJ1-5; tentatively, D is TRBD1 (6 bases). V was pared by 2 bases and J by 3 bases, with 14 bases between. Germline V gene sequence: CDR1 KGHSH, CDR2 LQKENI. The CDR3 loop spans 16 amino acids. The CDR3 here is CASSPNTGRINQPQHF. CDR3 DNA: TGTGCCAGCTCACCAAATACAGGGAGGATCAATCAGCCCCAGCATTTT.

The chain links TRBV15 to TRBJ2-2; 7 bases are a match to TRBD2. The germline CDR1 and CDR2 sequences are LNHNV and YYDKDF (reference sequence). This CDR3 is 16 amino acids long. V gave up 3 bases and J gave up 3 bases; unmatched junction bases: 7. The CDR3 region has the DNA TGTGCCACCAGCAGCTTAGCGGGCCCTTACACCGGGGAGCTGTTTTTT. It encodes CATSSLAGPYTGELFF.

CDR3 residues: CAIMGGTNYGYTF. The CDR3 region has the DNA TGTGCCATCATGGGAGGGACTAACTATGGCTACACCTTC. V gene TRBV10-3 combines with J gene TRBJ1-2; D is undetermined. With 7 bases removed from V and 0 bases from J, the gap between germline ends came to 9 bases. CDR3 length: 13 amino acids. CDR1 is ENHRY, CDR2 SYGVKD, per germline.

Here the CDR3 reads CASSLSGGSGEQYF. The DNA for the CDR3 is TGTGCCAGCAGTTTAAGCGGGGGGTCAGGCGAGCAGTACTTC. The chain combines TRBV6-2 or TRBV6-3 with TRBJ2-7; 9 bases are shared with TRBD2. Germline trimming cut 4 bases from V and 6 bases from J; bases unmatched to any gene: 7. CDR1 MNHEY and CDR2 SVGEGT come from the germline V gene. The CDR3 loop spans 14 amino acids.

This clone appeared once. The V call is TRBV4-3, the J call TRBJ2-4; the match to TRBD2 covers 8 bases. CDR1 is LGHNA, CDR2 YSLEER, per germline. J gave up 13 bases and V 0 bases, and 11 bases lay outside the gene matches. This CDR3 is built from 15 residues. The CDR3 sequence: CASSQDVAGYPRQYF. The CDR3 nucleotides are TGCGCCAGCAGCCAAGATGTAGCGGGGTACCCTAGACAGTACTTC.

The chain employs TRBV15 and TRBJ1-2; D remains ambiguous. The V gene lost 0 bases and the J gene lost 7 bases, with 15 bases spanning the gap. The CDR3 has 15 amino acids. Germline CDR1 LNHNV, CDR2 YYDKDF (reference sequence). CDR3 sequence reads: CATSRDLVSGSGYTF. The DNA for the CDR3 is TGTGCCACCAGCAGAGATCTGGTCAGTGGGAGTGGCTACACCTTC.

The chain combines TRBV5-5 with TRBJ2-7; 7 positions match TRBD1. CDR3 size: 16 residues. Germline lookup yields CDR1 SGHKS and CDR2 YYEKEE (reference sequence). The V segment lost 1 base and the J segment 7 bases; nucleotides outside the gene matches: 14. CDR3 sequence: CASSLIRGNPMGEQYF. The CDR3 region has the DNA TGTGCCAGCAGCTTGATCAGGGGGAATCCGATGGGAGAGCAGTACTTC.

This clone showed up just once. The J gene is TRBJ2-3, the V gene TRBV2; D is undetermined. Per germline, CDR1 SNHLY and CDR2 FYNNEI. V dropped 8 bases and J dropped 1 base, with 22 bases sitting between them. This CDR3 has 17 residues. Here the CDR3 DNA reads TGTGCCAGCCCCCCGGACGCAGACCTCGTGGGCACAGATACGCAGTATTTT. Translating it yields CASPPDADLVGTDTQYF.

The CDR3 region has the DNA TGTGCCAGCAGTTACAACGGCCACTCTGGAAACACCATATATTTT. It codes for CASSYNGHSGNTIYF. The gene calls are TRBV6-5 and TRBJ1-3, with D unclear. Looked up from germline, CDR1 is MNHEY and CDR2 is SVGAGI. The length of the CDR3 is 15 residues. Trimming cost V 2 bases and J 0 bases, with 8 bases left between them.

The J gene is TRBJ2-7, the V gene TRBV6-2 or TRBV6-3; no clear D gene. The CDR3 length is 14 residues. Per germline, CDR1 MNHEY and CDR2 SVGEGT. V lost 2 bases and J lost 0, with 8 bases in between. The CDR3 spells CASSYPGYSYEQYF. The CDR3 region has the DNA TGTGCCAGCAGTTACCCCGGATACTCCTACGAGCAGTACTTC.

V is TRBV4-3 and J is TRBJ2-2; D may be TRBD2 (6 bases). Germline V CDR1 and CDR2: LGHNA, YSLEER. The CDR3 extends over 18 amino acids. Between the trimmed V and J ends, which lost 0 bases and 2 bases, there was a span of 16 bases. CDR3 residues: CASSQEMGRKLNTGELFF. CDR3 coding DNA: TGCGCCAGCAGCCAAGAGATGGGGAGGAAACTAAACACCGGGGAGCTGTTTTTT.

The rearrangement links TRBV4-2 to TRBJ2-7, with 10 bases matching TRBD2. J lost 6 bases, V lost 1 base, and 15 bases had no gene match. This CDR3 contains 18 residues. Germline CDR1 is LGHNA and CDR2 is YNFKEQ. The CDR3 nucleotides are TGTGCCAGCAGCCAAGGGTTACGGCTAGCGGGAGAAGTTTTCGAGCAGTACTTC. This gives the protein CASSQGLRLAGEVFEQYF.

In its sample, this clone was seen once. The chain carries TRBV5-1 and TRBJ1-1, with D tentatively TRBD1 (5 bases). The ends were cut back, 3 bases at V and 1 base at J, with 13 bases in the middle. The CDR3 is made up of 15 amino acids. Germline assignment: CDR1 SGHRS and CDR2 YFSETQ. The CDR3 region is CASSSQGAANTEAFF. The CDR3 region has the DNA TGCGCCAGCAGCTCTCAAGGGGCGGCGAACACTGAAGCTTTCTTT.

On this clone: Different DNA sequences within this sample yield the same CDR3. V gene TRBV6-2 or TRBV6-3 combines with J gene TRBJ2-7; D may be TRBD2 (5 bases). The CDR3 spans 12 residues. Trimming stripped 5 bases from V and 3 bases from J, with 8 bases between. Germline CDR1 reads MNHEY; CDR2 reads SVGEGT. This CDR3 reads CASSPTSYEQYF. For the CDR3, the DNA is TGTGCCAGCAGTCCCACTAGCTACGAGCAGTACTTC.

The chain joins TRBV11-2 to TRBJ1-1; TRBD1 agrees at 7 bases. The CDR3 consists of 13 residues. Germline CDR1 and CDR2: SGHAT and FQNNGV. V was pared by 7 bases and J by 3 bases, with 5 bases of the junction left unmatched. As DNA, the CDR3 is TGTGCCAGCACCACCGGGACAGACACTGAAGCTTTCTTT. It specifies CASTTGTDTEAFF.

The chain uses TRBV18 and TRBJ1-5; TRBD1 matches 10 bases. V gave up 6 bases and J gave up 3 bases; unmatched junction bases: 8. CDR1 is KGHSH and CDR2 is LQKENI in the germline V gene. CDR3 length: 16 residues. The CDR3 protein is CASSTRDRGSNQPQHF. CDR3 in DNA: TGTGCCAGCTCTACCCGGGACAGGGGTTCCAATCAGCCCCAGCATTTT.

The chain combines TRBV5-1 with TRBJ1-3; D gene ambiguous. Deletions cut 4 bases from V and 1 base from J, with 9 bases between. This CDR3 has 14 residues. The V gene's germline CDR1 is SGHRS and CDR2 YFSETQ. CDR3 in amino acids: CASSIGESGNTIYF. CDR3 DNA: TGCGCCAGCAGCATCGGGGAGTCTGGAAACACCATATATTTT.

The chain employs TRBV9 and TRBJ2-6; a possible D gene is TRBD1 (6 bases). The CDR3 contains 17 residues. Germline V gives CDR1 SGDLS, CDR2 YYNGEE. V dropped 4 bases and J dropped 1 base, with 15 bases sitting between them. The CDR3 sequence is CASSIHSRGSGANVLTF. CDR3 coding DNA: TGTGCCAGCAGCATTCACTCTAGGGGGTCTGGGGCCAACGTCCTGACTTTC. The whole variable domain, remainder taken from reference TRBV9 and TRBJ2-6, is DSGVTQTPKHLITATGQRVTLRCSPRSGDLSVYWYQQSLDQGLQFLIQYYNGEERAKGNILERFSAQQFPDLHSELNLSSLELGDSALYFCASSIHSRGSGANVLTFGAGSRLTVL.

V usage is TRBV5-4 and J usage is TRBJ2-7; D ambiguous. Germline values: CDR1 SGHNT, CDR2 YYREEE (reference sequence). The V and J ends lost 0 bases and 4 bases respectively, with 5 bases between them. This CDR3 has 12 residues. The CDR3 nucleotides are TGTGCCAGCAGCTTGGTCGGGTACGAGCAGTACTTC. Protein sequence: CASSLVGYEQYF.

The chain joins TRBV27 to TRBJ2-1; D might be TRBD2 (5 bases). The CDR3 consists of 14 residues. The germline CDR1 and CDR2 sequences are MNHEY and SMNVEV (reference sequence). Trimming cost V 5 bases and J 5 bases, with 13 bases left between them. The CDR3 DNA sequence: TGTGCCAGCAGTGCCGGACTGGGCGACAATGAGCAGTTCTTC. This sequence encodes CASSAGLGDNEQFF.

The chain is built from TRBV7-2 and TRBJ1-2; D unresolved. The V end was cut by 4 bases, the J end by 4 bases, with 4 bases between. The CDR3 totals 11 residues. The germline CDR1 and CDR2 sequences are SGHTA and FQGNSA. The CDR3 DNA is TGTGCCAGCAGCTCATTCTATGGCTACACCTTC. It is translated as CASSSFYGYTF.

This chain uses TRBV11-2 with TRBJ2-7; no clear D gene. The V end was cut by 2 bases, the J end by 5 bases, with 13 bases between. The CDR3 sequence is 14 residues long. The V gene's germline CDR1 is SGHAT and CDR2 FQNNGV. The CDR3 reads CASSLTGRTNEQYF. The CDR3 nucleotides read TGTGCCAGCAGCTTAACGGGCCGCACGAACGAGCAGTACTTC.

The rearrangement uses TRBV6-5 and TRBJ2-3; 7 bases map to TRBD1. The CDR3 totals 15 residues. Germline V gene sequence: CDR1 MNHEY, CDR2 SVGAGI. Trimming took 6 bases from V and 0 from J; bases not matched to a gene: 6. In DNA, the CDR3 is TGTGCCAGCAGACAAGACAGGGCGAGCACAGATACGCAGTATTTT. Amino acid sequence: CASRQDRASTDTQYF.

The chain's CDR3 is CASSPTGGYEQYF. CDR3 coding DNA: TGTGCCAGCAGCCCCACAGGGGGCTACGAGCAGTACTTC. The V and J genes are TRBV7-9 and TRBJ2-7; TRBD1 aligns across 8 bases. With V trimmed by 5 bases and J by 3 bases, 3 bases remained unmatched. CDR1 SEHNR and CDR2 FQNEAQ come from the germline V gene (reference sequence). The CDR3 runs to 13 residues.

The chain recombines TRBV3-1 (or the pseudogene TRBV3-2) with TRBJ1-2; 7 positions match TRBD1. Per germline, CDR1 LGHDT and CDR2 YNNKEL (reference sequence). Unmatched junction bases numbered 5, after V lost 0 bases and J lost 4 bases. There are 15 residues in the CDR3. CDR3: CASSQDGTDTYGYTF. The CDR3 DNA reads TGTGCCAGCAGCCAAGATGGGACAGACACCTATGGCTACACCTTC.

This CDR3 is CASSFSYSNSGNEQFF. In DNA, the CDR3 is TGTGCCAGCAGCTTCTCGTACTCTAATAGCGGAAATGAGCAGTTCTTC. This rearrangement joins TRBV3-1 (or the pseudogene TRBV3-2) to TRBJ2-1; D may be TRBD2 (6 bases). This CDR3 is 16 amino acids long. Germline lookup yields CDR1 LGHDT and CDR2 YNNKEL (reference sequence). V lost 5 bases and J lost 7, with 21 bases in between.

The rearrangement joins TRBV7-2 to TRBJ2-3; D remains ambiguous. V was shortened by 1 base and J by 0 bases, with 5 bases between the two germline ends. There are 14 residues in the CDR3. The germline gives CDR1 SGHTA, CDR2 FQGNSA. CDR3 in amino acids: CASSLEPSTDTQYF. CDR3 DNA sequence: TGTGCCAGCAGCTTAGAGCCAAGCACAGATACGCAGTATTTT.

This sequence joins TRBV7-2 and TRBJ2-7, with 14 positions matching TRBD2. The ends lost 4 bases at V and 5 bases at J; junction bases unmatched: 16. CDR3 size: 19 residues. The germline V gene encodes CDR1 SGHTA and CDR2 FQGNSA. In DNA, the CDR3 is TGTGCCAGCAGCTCGGTAGGGTGGCGGACTAGCGGGGGGTGGCACGAGCAGTACTTC. Amino acid sequence: CASSSVGWRTSGGWHEQYF.

The rearrangement joins TRBV11-2 to TRBJ2-2; D ambiguous. The V end was cut by 1 base, the J end by 6 bases, with 3 bases between. The germline V gene has CDR1 SGHAT and CDR2 FQNNGV. The CDR3 is 12 amino acids. The CDR3 protein is CASSLGAGELFF. The DNA for the CDR3 is TGTGCCAGCAGCTTAGGTGCCGGGGAGCTGTTTTTT.